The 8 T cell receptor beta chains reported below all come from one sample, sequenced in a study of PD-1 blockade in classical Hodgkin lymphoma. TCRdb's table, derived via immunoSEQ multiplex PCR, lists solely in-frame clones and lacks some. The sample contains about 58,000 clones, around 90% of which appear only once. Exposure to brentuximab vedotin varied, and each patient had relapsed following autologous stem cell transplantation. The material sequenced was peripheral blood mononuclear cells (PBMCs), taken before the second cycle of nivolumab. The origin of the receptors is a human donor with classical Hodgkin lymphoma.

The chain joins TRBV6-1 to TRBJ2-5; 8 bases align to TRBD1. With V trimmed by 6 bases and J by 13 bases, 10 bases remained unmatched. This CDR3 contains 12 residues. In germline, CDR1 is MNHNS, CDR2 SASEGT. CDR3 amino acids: CASRRDRREAYF. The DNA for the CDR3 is TGTGCCAGCAGGCGGGACAGGAGGGAGGCGTACTTC.

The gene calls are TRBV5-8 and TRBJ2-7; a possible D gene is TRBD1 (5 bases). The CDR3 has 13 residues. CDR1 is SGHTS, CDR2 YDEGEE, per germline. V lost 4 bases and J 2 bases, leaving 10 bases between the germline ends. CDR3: CASSPLTAYEQYF. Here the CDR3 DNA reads TGTGCCAGCAGCCCGCTGACAGCCTACGAGCAGTACTTC.

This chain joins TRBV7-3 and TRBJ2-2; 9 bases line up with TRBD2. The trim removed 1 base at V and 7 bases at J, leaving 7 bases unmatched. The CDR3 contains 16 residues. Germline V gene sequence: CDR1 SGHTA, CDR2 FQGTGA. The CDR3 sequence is CASSLMLAGAGGELFF. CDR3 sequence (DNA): TGTGCCAGCAGCTTAATGTTAGCGGGAGCGGGCGGGGAGCTGTTTTTT.

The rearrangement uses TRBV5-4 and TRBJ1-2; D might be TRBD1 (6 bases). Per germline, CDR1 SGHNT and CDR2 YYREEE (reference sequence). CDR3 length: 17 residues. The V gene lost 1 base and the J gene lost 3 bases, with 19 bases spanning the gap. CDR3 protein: CASSLPQGWPNHYGYTF. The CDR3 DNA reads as TGTGCCAGCAGCTTGCCGCAGGGGTGGCCCAACCACTATGGCTACACCTTC.

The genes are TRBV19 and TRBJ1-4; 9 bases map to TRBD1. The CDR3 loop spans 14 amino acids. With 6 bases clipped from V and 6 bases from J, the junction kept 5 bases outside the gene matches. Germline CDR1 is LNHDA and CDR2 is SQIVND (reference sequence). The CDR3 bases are TGTGCCAGTAGCCGACAGGGGGTTCATGAAAAACTGTTTTTT. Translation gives CASSRQGVHEKLFF.

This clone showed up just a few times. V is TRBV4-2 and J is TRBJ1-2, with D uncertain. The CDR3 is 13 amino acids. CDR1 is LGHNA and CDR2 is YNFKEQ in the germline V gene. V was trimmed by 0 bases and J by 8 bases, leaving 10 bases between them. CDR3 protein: CASSQDRVLGYTF. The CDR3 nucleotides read TGTGCCAGCAGCCAAGATAGGGTTCTGGGCTACACCTTC.

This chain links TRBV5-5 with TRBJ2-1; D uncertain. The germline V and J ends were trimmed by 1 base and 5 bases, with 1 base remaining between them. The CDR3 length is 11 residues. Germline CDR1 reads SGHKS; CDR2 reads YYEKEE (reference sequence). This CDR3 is CASSLNNEQFF. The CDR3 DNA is TGTGCCAGCAGCTTGAACAATGAGCAGTTCTTC.

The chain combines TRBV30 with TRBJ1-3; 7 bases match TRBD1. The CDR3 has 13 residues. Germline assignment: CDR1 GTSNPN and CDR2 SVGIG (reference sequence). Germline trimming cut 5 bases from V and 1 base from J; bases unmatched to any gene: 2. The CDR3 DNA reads TGTGCCTGGGAGGGACAGTCTGGAAACACCATATATTTT. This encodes CAWEGQSGNTIYF.